This T cell receptor beta chain came from a study of regulatory T cells in long-lasting Graves disease. Turning to the study itself: For a period under 3 months, newly diagnosed Graves' patients had taken antithyroid drugs.

Trimming stripped 1 base from V and 6 bases from J, with 11 bases between. Germline-derived CDR1 and CDR2 are GTSNPN and SVGIG (reference sequence). The CDR3 runs 13 residues. Time point in this sample: newly diagnosed GD, antithyroid drugs for less than 3 months. Scientists built the TCR library using RNA that was extracted from PBMCs. General study results and limits: Lower TCR diversity characterized persistent Graves' patients relative to newly diagnosed patients.

Construction of the TCR beta libraries employed iRepertoire HTBI primers in conjunction with Arm-PCR of CDR3 regions. Via MiXCR, TCRdb re-called the multiplex PCR reads, giving one row per CDR3 protein. The sample contains approximately 400,000 distinct CDR3 sequences, about 15% of which appear only once. In its sample, this clonotype was seen many times. The antigen remains undetermined. The same sample was also used in a study of T cells in Graves' hyperthyroidism and ophthalmopathy. Turning to that study: In blood, most of the thyroid clonotypes expanded above 0.001 were also present.

The chain joins TRBV30 to TRBJ2-3; weak D call: TRBD1 (7 bases). The material was peripheral blood mononuclear cells (PBMCs), obtained at new diagnosis, from a patient treated with antithyroid drugs. This TCR derives from a woman aged 30 to 39 with Graves disease. For the CDR3, the DNA is TGTGCCTGGAGTGGGAGGGGGCAGGATACGCAGTATTTT. This codes for CAWSGRGQDTQYF.